These 30 T cell receptor beta chains were all obtained from the same sample, sequenced in a study of sequential checkpoint blockade in melanoma. Sequencing used immunoSEQ multiplex PCR; TCRdb keeps in-frame clones, though not all of them. The sample includes about 5,300 clones, around 50% of them seen just once. Treatment in this sample: randomized to nivolumab then ipilimumab (arm A) or the reverse (arm B). The source material was CD8+ T cells sorted from blood (inferred from file names), sampled from a patient given nivolumab and ipilimumab in sequence. All receptors derive from a human donor with melanoma.

The rearrangement uses TRBV9 and TRBJ2-2; maybe TRBD1 (7 bases). CDR3 length equals 19 residues. The V end was cut by 4 bases, the J end by 4 bases, with 26 bases between. Germline CDR1 SGDLS, CDR2 YYNGEE. The CDR3 DNA follows: TGTGCCAGCAGCCCGCGGGGCAGGGGGACCCTCGCGAGCACCGGGGAGCTGTTTTTT. Its translation: CASSPRGRGTLASTGELFF. The complete variable domain, with remaining parts taken from reference TRBV9 and TRBJ2-2, reads DSGVTQTPKHLITATGQRVTLRCSPRSGDLSVYWYQQSLDQGLQFLIQYYNGEERAKGNILERFSAQQFPDLHSELNLSSLELGDSALYFCASSPRGRGTLASTGELFFGEGSRLTVL.

The J gene is TRBJ2-7, the V gene TRBV5-1, with D possibly matching TRBD2 (7 bases). Germline lookup yields CDR1 SGHRS and CDR2 YFSETQ. The CDR3 spans 15 residues. Trimming removed 1 base at V and 3 bases at J, with 14 bases between. The CDR3 reads CASSLRGGSNYEQYF. The DNA of the CDR3 is TGCGCCAGCAGCTTGAGGGGGGGGAGCAACTACGAGCAGTACTTC.

V is TRBV4-3 and J is TRBJ2-7; 8 nucleotides agree with TRBD1. Germline V gene sequence: CDR1 LGHNA, CDR2 YSLEER. The CDR3 has 15 amino acids. J gave up 2 bases and V 6 bases, and 9 bases lay outside the gene matches. CDR3 sequence (DNA): TGCGCCAGCAGTCAAAGACAGGGGAGAACCTACGAGCAGTACTTC. Its translation is CASSQRQGRTYEQYF.

The chain employs TRBV9 and TRBJ2-1, with TRBD2 matching over 8 bases. The ends lost 3 bases at V and 5 bases at J; junction bases unmatched: 10. Germline-derived CDR1 and CDR2 are SGDLS and YYNGEE. This CDR3 region has 16 residues. CDR3 nucleotides: TGTGCCAGCAGCGGAAGCCGGGGGGGGGAGAACAATGAGCAGTTCTTC. Its protein product is CASSGSRGGENNEQFF.

V usage is TRBV9 and J usage is TRBJ2-7; D remains unclear. This CDR3 is 13 amino acids long. CDR1 and CDR2 (germline): SGDLS, YYNGEE. The V and J ends lost 1 base and 0 bases respectively, with 5 bases between them. CDR3 DNA: TGTGCCAGCAGCGTAACTCCCTCCTACGAGCAGTACTTC. Translating gives CASSVTPSYEQYF.

This clone was observed a few times. The genes are TRBV5-1 and TRBJ1-1, with TRBD1 matching 8 bases. The CDR3 totals 16 residues. Trimming took 4 bases from V and 6 from J; bases not matched to a gene: 14. Germline CDR1 SGHRS, CDR2 YFSETQ. Written as DNA, the CDR3 is TGCGCCAGCAGCCCAGGGGGCGCGGTTGTGAGTTCTGAAGCTTTCTTT. Amino acids: CASSPGGAVVSSEAFF.

V gene TRBV1 combines with J gene TRBJ2-1; TRBD1 is taken as the D call from the table, unchecked against the DNA. TRBV1 counts as a pseudogene. CDR3 size: 14 residues. The CDR3 DNA sequence: TGCACCAGCACCGGACAGAGCTCCTACAATGAGCAGTTCTTC. Translation gives CTSTGQSSYNEQFF.

The chain employs TRBV9 and TRBJ1-5; 10 nucleotides agree with TRBD1. Germline CDR1 and CDR2: SGDLS and YYNGEE. V lost 5 bases, J lost 7 bases, and 6 bases stayed unmatched. The CDR3 sequence is 14 residues long. The CDR3 DNA reads TGTGCCAGCAGTGGGGGGGACAGGGGACAGCCCCAGCATTTT. It translates to CASSGGDRGQPQHF.

The chain couples TRBV27 to TRBJ1-5; D remains ambiguous. Per the germline V gene, CDR1 is MNHEY and CDR2 is SMNVEV (reference sequence). The CDR3 is 14 residues long. The V end was cut by 4 bases, the J end by 2 bases, with 9 bases between. The CDR3 DNA reads TGTGCCAGCAGTTACATGGGAGGCAATCAGCCCCAGCATTTT. It yields the protein CASSYMGGNQPQHF.

The chain has TRBV28 and TRBJ2-3; D uncertain. Trimming left V 4 bases short and J 3 bases short, with 14 bases between. From germline, CDR1 is MDHEN and CDR2 SYDVKM. The CDR3 extends over 15 amino acids. The CDR3 coding sequence is TGTGCCAGCAGTTCGGCGCGAACAGAAACAGATACGCAGTATTTT. Protein sequence: CASSSARTETDTQYF.

The chain combines TRBV9 with TRBJ1-4; D call uncertain. Deletions cut 3 bases from V and 3 bases from J, with 18 bases between. CDR3 length equals 17 residues. Per germline, CDR1 SGDLS and CDR2 YYNGEE. The CDR3 DNA reads TGTGCCAGCAGCGACCAGCCCGGGTACCGTTCTAATGAAAAACTGTTTTTT. Its translation is CASSDQPGYRSNEKLFF. The whole variable domain, remainder taken from reference TRBV9 and TRBJ1-4, is DSGVTQTPKHLITATGQRVTLRCSPRSGDLSVYWYQQSLDQGLQFLIQYYNGEERAKGNILERFSAQQFPDLHSELNLSSLELGDSALYFCASSDQPGYRSNEKLFFGSGTQLSVL.

The gene calls are TRBV6-8 and TRBJ2-7; perhaps TRBD2 as D (5 bases). The CDR3 extends over 14 amino acids. Germline V gene lookup returns CDR1 MNHGY and CDR2 SAAAGT. V lost 4 bases and J 1 base, leaving 11 bases between the germline ends. The CDR3 loop reads CASSLERTSYEQYF. CDR3 coding DNA: TGTGCCAGCAGTTTAGAGCGGACGTCCTACGAGCAGTACTTC.

The J gene is TRBJ2-3, the V gene TRBV7-9, with D perhaps TRBD2 (7 bases). Germline assignment: CDR1 SEHNR and CDR2 FQNEAQ (reference sequence). The ends were cut back, 2 bases at V and 0 bases at J, with 12 bases in the middle. The length of the CDR3 is 16 residues. The CDR3 DNA sequence: TGTGCCAGCAGCTTAAGGGGGGGGGCTAGCACAGATACGCAGTATTTT. Translating gives CASSLRGGASTDTQYF.

The chain has TRBV10-2 and TRBJ2-1; weak D call: TRBD1 (5 bases). Trimming stripped 10 bases from V and 7 bases from J, with 23 bases between. The germline CDR1 and CDR2 sequences are WSHSY and SAAADI. The CDR3 has 15 residues. The CDR3 DNA follows: TGCGCCACCATACTTCCAGGGCGCAGGTGGAATGAGCAGTTCTTC. The encoded protein is CATILPGRRWNEQFF.

The chain uses TRBV10-3 and TRBJ2-3, with D perhaps matching TRBD2 (5 bases). CDR3 length: 15 amino acids. Trimming cost V 5 bases and J 2 bases, with 14 bases left between them. The germline CDR1 and CDR2 sequences are ENHRY and SYGVKD. In nucleotides, the CDR3 is TGTGCCATCAGTTCGACCGGGGAGAACACAGATACGCAGTATTTT. As protein: CAISSTGENTDTQYF.

Here the CDR3 reads CASSPLAGGSNEQFF. The DNA of the CDR3 is TGTGCCAGCAGTCCACTAGCGGGGGGTAGCAATGAGCAGTTCTTC. The chain joins TRBV27 to TRBJ2-1, with TRBD2 identical over 12 bases. CDR3 length: 15 residues. Germline trimming cut 5 bases from V and 6 bases from J; bases unmatched to any gene: 5. Germline V gives CDR1 MNHEY, CDR2 SMNVEV (reference sequence).

The CDR3 nucleotides are TGTGCCAGTAGGACAGGGGGCGGAACTGAAGCTTTCTTT. The encoded protein is CASRTGGGTEAFF. The genes are TRBV19 and TRBJ1-1; 10 bases are shared with TRBD1. J gave up 5 bases and V 6 bases, and 3 bases lay outside the gene matches. The CDR3 covers 13 residues. The germline gives CDR1 LNHDA, CDR2 SQIVND (reference sequence).

A few counts support this clone. A far larger clone differs by one base, so this is likely a read error. This rearrangement joins TRBV5-6 to TRBJ1-2; 8 positions agree with TRBD1. The V gene's germline CDR1 is SGHDT and CDR2 YYEEEE. This CDR3 region has 14 residues. The DNA for the CDR3 is TGTGCCAGCAGCTCAGGGACAGGCCACTATCGCTACACCTTC. Translating it yields CASSSGTGHYRYTF.

The chain has TRBV5-1 and TRBJ2-5; tentatively, D is TRBD1 (5 bases). Between the trimmed V and J ends, which lost 1 base and 5 bases, there was a span of 12 bases. The germline gives CDR1 SGHRS, CDR2 YFSETQ. The CDR3 runs 14 residues. As DNA, the CDR3 is TGCGCCAGCAGCTTGTGGGGCAGAACGGAGACCCAGTACTTC. Its translation is CASSLWGRTETQYF. The full variable domain, completed using reference TRBV5-1 and TRBJ2-5, is KAGVTQTPRYLIKTRGQQVTLSCSPISGHRSVSWYQQTPGQGLQFLFEYFSETQRNKGNFPGRFSGRQFSNSRSEMNVSTLELGDSALYLCASSLWGRTETQYFGPGTRLLVL.

The V gene is TRBV4-1, the J gene TRBJ2-5; 8 nucleotides line up with TRBD1. The V gene end was trimmed by 4 bases and the J gene end by 1 base; junction bases not matched to a gene: 17. Germline lookup yields CDR1 MGHRA and CDR2 YSYEKL. CDR3 length: 19 amino acids. DNA for the CDR3: TGCGCCAGCAGCCGATTGCCAGGGGACGGGACAGGACCCCAAGAGACCCAGTACTTC. It codes for CASSRLPGDGTGPQETQYF.

The rearrangement links TRBV9 to TRBJ2-7; 9 positions match TRBD2. Germline V gives CDR1 SGDLS, CDR2 YYNGEE. This CDR3 is built from 16 residues. J lost 1 base, V lost 0 bases, and 5 bases had no gene match. In DNA form, the CDR3 reads TGTGCCAGCAGCGTAGGCGGGGGGGCCCTATCCTACGAGCAGTACTTC. Translation gives CASSVGGGALSYEQYF.

The chain joins TRBV5-5 to TRBJ1-1; TRBD1 is a possible D gene (5 bases). The V end lost 4 bases, the J end lost 0 bases, and 16 bases lay between the germline ends. The CDR3 runs to 16 residues. Per the germline V gene, CDR1 is SGHKS and CDR2 is YYEKEE (reference sequence). CDR3 sequence reads: CASSQARQQMNTEAFF. DNA of the CDR3: TGTGCCAGCAGCCAGGCCCGACAGCAAATGAACACTGAAGCTTTCTTT.

This clone was seen a few times. This rearrangement joins TRBV6-6 to TRBJ2-2, with D possibly TRBD1 on 5 matching bases. V was trimmed by 6 bases and J by 6 bases, leaving 11 bases between them. The CDR3 has 13 residues. Germline loops: CDR1 MNHNY, CDR2 SVGAGI (reference sequence). The CDR3 loop reads CASSKGLPGELFF. The CDR3 region has the DNA TGTGCCAGCAGCAAGGGGTTACCCGGGGAGCTGTTTTTT.

The rearrangement uses TRBV12-5 and TRBJ2-5; TRBD1 aligns across 8 bases. The germline V gene has CDR1 LGHNT and CDR2 FRNRAP. V lost 1 base and J lost 2; bases outside the gene matches: 9. The CDR3 totals 17 residues. CDR3 residues: CASGLAGQGRSQETQYF. As DNA, the CDR3 is TGTGCTAGTGGTTTGGCTGGACAGGGCAGGTCACAAGAGACCCAGTACTTC.

The CDR3 sequence: CASSLEDRDGSPLHF. The CDR3 DNA sequence: TGTGCCAGCAGCTTAGAGGACAGGGACGGTTCACCCCTCCACTTT. The chain has TRBV7-2 and TRBJ1-6, with TRBD1 matching 8 bases. V lost 1 base, J lost 9 bases, and 5 bases stayed unmatched. Germline CDR1 reads SGHTA; CDR2 reads FQGNSA. The CDR3 spans 15 residues.

This clone was seen only a few times. A far larger clone differs by one base, so this is likely a read error. The gene calls are TRBV5-6 and TRBJ1-2, with 8 bases that match TRBD1. The ends lost 3 bases at V and 3 bases at J; junction bases unmatched: 4. The CDR3 is made up of 14 amino acids. Looked up from germline, CDR1 is SGHDT and CDR2 is YYEEEE. CDR3 nucleotide sequence: TGTGCCAGCAGCTCAGGGACAGGCTACTATGGCTACACCTTC. Translated: CASSSGTGYYGYTF.

The J gene is TRBJ2-1, the V gene TRBV2; 8 nucleotides align to TRBD2. The CDR3 totals 15 residues. Germline V CDR1 and CDR2: SNHLY, FYNNEI. The trim removed 6 bases at V and 8 bases at J, leaving 12 bases unmatched. Here the CDR3 reads CASRVNSGVAYEQFF. CDR3 coding DNA: TGTGCCAGCAGGGTGAATAGCGGGGTAGCTTATGAGCAGTTCTTC.

This chain uses TRBV7-6 with TRBJ2-5, with TRBD2 identical over 11 bases. The CDR3 totals 18 residues. The V segment lost 4 bases and the J segment 2 bases; nucleotides outside the gene matches: 12. The germline gives CDR1 SGHVS, CDR2 FNYEAQ. The CDR3: CASSSRYSGGVLQETQYF. Written as DNA, the CDR3 is TGTGCCAGCAGCTCCCGCTATAGCGGGGGGGTTCTACAAGAGACCCAGTACTTC.

This clone was observed a handful of times. The chain links TRBV19 to TRBJ2-7; no clear D. Germline V lookup: CDR1 LNHDA, CDR2 SQIVND (reference sequence). V was shortened by 5 bases and J by 0 bases, with 8 bases between the two germline ends. The length of the CDR3 is 13 residues. The CDR3 sequence: CASSGAGSYEQYF. In DNA, the CDR3 is TGTGCCAGTAGTGGTGCCGGCTCCTACGAGCAGTACTTC.

This clone was found a few times. The chain is built from TRBV27 and TRBJ2-1, with 15 bases lining up with TRBD2. V gave up 4 bases and J gave up 8 bases; unmatched junction bases: 9. This CDR3 has 17 residues. Germline V gene data show CDR1 as MNHEY and CDR2 as SMNVEV (reference sequence). The CDR3 region has the DNA TGTGCCAGCAGTTCCTGGACTAGCGGGGGGGCTTCTTATGAGCAGTTCTTC. It translates to CASSSWTSGGASYEQFF.